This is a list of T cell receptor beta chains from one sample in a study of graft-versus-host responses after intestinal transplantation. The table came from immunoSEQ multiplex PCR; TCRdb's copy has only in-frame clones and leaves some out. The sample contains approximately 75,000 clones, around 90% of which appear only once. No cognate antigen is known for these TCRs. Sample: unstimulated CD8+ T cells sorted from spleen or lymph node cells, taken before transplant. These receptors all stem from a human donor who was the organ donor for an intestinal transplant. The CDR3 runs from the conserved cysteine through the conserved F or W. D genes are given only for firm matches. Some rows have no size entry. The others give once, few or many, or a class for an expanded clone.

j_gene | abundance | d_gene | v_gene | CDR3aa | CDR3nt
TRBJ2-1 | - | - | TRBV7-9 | CASSLVGGASYNEQFF | TGTGCCAGCAGCTTAGTAGGGGGGGCATCCTACAATGAGCAGTTCTTC
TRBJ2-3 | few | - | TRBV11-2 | CASSLQGFDTDTQYF | TGTGCCAGCAGCTTACAGGGTTTTGACACAGATACGCAGTATTTT
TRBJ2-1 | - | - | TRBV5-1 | CASSLTHPIHSYNEQFF | TGCGCCAGCAGCTTAACACATCCAATCCACTCCTACAATGAGCAGTTCTTC
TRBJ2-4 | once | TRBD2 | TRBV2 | CASSEGLAGATENIQYF | TGTGCCAGCAGTGAGGGACTAGCGGGGGCTACTGAAAACATTCAGTACTTC
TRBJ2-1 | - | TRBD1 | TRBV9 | CASSVVEGARHEQFF | TGTGCCAGCAGCGTAGTAGAGGGGGCTAGGCATGAGCAGTTCTTC
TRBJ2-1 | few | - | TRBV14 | CASSQASLGEQFF | TGTGCCAGCAGCCAAGCATCTCTAGGTGAGCAGTTCTTC
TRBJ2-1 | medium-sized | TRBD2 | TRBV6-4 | CASSDSSGGANEQFF | TGTGCCAGCAGTGACTCTAGCGGGGGGGCCAATGAGCAGTTCTTC
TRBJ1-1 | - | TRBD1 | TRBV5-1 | CASSLGTGVLNTEAFF | TGCGCCAGCAGCTTGGGGACAGGGGTCCTGAACACTGAAGCTTTCTTT
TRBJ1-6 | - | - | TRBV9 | CASSLRSSYNSPLHF | TGTGCCAGCAGCCTTAGGAGCTCCTATAATTCACCCCTCCACTTT
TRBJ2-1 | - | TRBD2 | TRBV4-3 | CASSQDEIAGAYNEQFF | TGCGCCAGCAGCCAAGATGAAATAGCGGGGGCCTACAATGAGCAGTTCTTC